Shown below are 18 T cell receptor beta chains from a single sample sequenced in a study of cytomegalovirus exposure and HLA in healthy donors. Use of 60 Vbeta and 13 Jbeta primers characterized the PCR. Data came from immunoSEQ multiplex PCR; TCRdb stores just in-frame clones and leaves some out. The sample contains 110,000 to 150,000 clones, 79% of which appear only once. The specimen sequenced was PBMCs. Source of these receptors: a man aged 18 to 29 in good health and CMV-seronegative.

This rearrangement joins TRBV4-2 to TRBJ1-1; 8 bases align to TRBD1. V lost 5 bases and J lost 0; bases outside the gene matches: 5. The germline V gene has CDR1 LGHNA and CDR2 YNFKEQ. This CDR3 spans 15 amino acids. DNA of the CDR3: TGTGCCAGCAGCGGACAGGGCAGGGTGAACACTGAAGCTTTCTTT. This encodes CASSGQGRVNTEAFF.

The chain couples TRBV5-1 to TRBJ2-6; possible D gene TRBD1, 6 bases. Germline CDR1 and CDR2: SGHRS and YFSETQ. The CDR3 is 15 residues long. V was cut by 2 bases and J by 0 bases, with 6 bases left in between. The CDR3 DNA is TGCGCCAGCAGCTTACAGGGCTCTGGGGCCAACGTCCTGACTTTC. As protein: CASSLQGSGANVLTF.

The V call is TRBV7-2, the J call TRBJ1-2; D is undetermined. CDR3 length equals 13 residues. V lost 1 base and J lost 7, with 10 bases in between. CDR1 SGHTA and CDR2 FQGNSA come from the germline V gene. The CDR3 nucleotides read TGTGCCAGCAGCTTAGTTCGGTATGGTGGCTACACCTTC. Protein: CASSLVRYGGYTF. Full variable domain (missing parts from reference TRBV7-2 and TRBJ1-2): GAGVSQSPSNKVTEKGKDVELRCDPISGHTALYWYRQSLGQGLEFLIYFQGNSAPDKSGLPSDRFSAERTGGSVSTLTIQRTQQEDSAVYLCASSLVRYGGYTFGSGTRLTVV.

CDR3 DNA sequence: TGTGCCTGGAAAAACCTCAGCGGTGAAAAACTGTTTTTT. Encoded protein: CAWKNLSGEKLFF. This chain joins TRBV30 and TRBJ1-4; no definite D call. Germline CDR1 reads GTSNPN; CDR2 reads SVGIG (reference sequence). There are 13 residues in the CDR3. Trimming stripped 4 bases from V and 7 bases from J, with 13 bases between.

Only a few counts were recorded for this clone. V gene TRBV5-1 combines with J gene TRBJ1-6; the D gene is possibly TRBD1 (6 bases). CDR1 is SGHRS and CDR2 is YFSETQ in the germline V gene. The ends were cut back, 1 base at V and 7 bases at J, with 12 bases in the middle. CDR3 length: 15 residues. The DNA for the CDR3 is TGCGCCAGCAGCTTGAGGGGGGGAAACAATTCACCCCTCCACTTT. As protein: CASSLRGGNNSPLHF.

This clone was picked up a small number of times. The V gene is TRBV2, the J gene TRBJ2-1; tentatively, D is TRBD1 (6 bases). The V gene's germline CDR1 is SNHLY and CDR2 FYNNEI. V was pared by 3 bases and J by 2 bases, with 11 bases between. The CDR3 loop spans 15 amino acids. CDR3 in amino acids: CASSDSGGAYNEQFF. In DNA form, the CDR3 reads TGTGCCAGCAGTGACTCTGGGGGCGCCTACAATGAGCAGTTCTTC.

CDR3 loop: CASSFDRGPTDTQYF. CDR3 in DNA: TGTGCCAGCAGCTTTGACAGGGGGCCTACAGATACGCAGTATTTT. The chain uses TRBV7-3 and TRBJ2-3; TRBD1 agrees at 10 bases. CDR1 and CDR2 from the germline V gene are SGHTA and FQGTGA. V lost 3 bases, J lost 3 bases, and 3 bases stayed unmatched. The CDR3 consists of 15 residues.

The chain is built from TRBV11-3 and TRBJ2-7; D gene uncertain. The germline gives CDR1 SGHNT, CDR2 YENEEA. CDR3 length: 13 residues. Trimming shortened V by 5 bases and J by 6 bases, and 14 bases separated the two germline ends. CDR3 DNA: TGTGCCAGCAGCCGGGTCTCTAACTCCGAGCAGTACTTC. Translating it yields CASSRVSNSEQYF.

The rearrangement joins TRBV18 to TRBJ2-3; perhaps TRBD2 as D (6 bases). V was trimmed by 6 bases and J by 0 bases, leaving 13 bases between them. The V gene's germline CDR1 is KGHSH and CDR2 LQKENI. The CDR3 has 15 amino acids. CDR3 amino acids: CASSRDRVSTDTQYF. The CDR3 DNA sequence: TGTGCCAGCTCGCGGGATCGGGTGAGCACAGATACGCAGTATTTT.

The table lists this clone with a few counts. The chain couples TRBV7-8 to TRBJ1-1, with D tentatively TRBD1 (6 bases). Germline V lookup: CDR1 SGHVS, CDR2 FQNEAQ. This CDR3 has 13 amino acids. The V gene lost 4 bases and the J gene lost 1 base, with 7 bases spanning the gap. CDR3 sequence reads: CASSSGENTEAFF. CDR3 sequence (DNA): TGTGCCAGCAGCTCAGGGGAGAACACTGAAGCTTTCTTT. The full variable domain, with the rest looked up from reference TRBV7-8 and TRBJ1-1, is GAGVSQSPRYKVAKRGQDVALRCDPISGHVSLFWYQQALGQGPEFLTYFQNEAQLDKSGLPSDRFFAERPEGSVSTLKIQRTQQEDSAVYLCASSSGENTEAFFGQGTRLTVV.

V gene TRBV5-4 combines with J gene TRBJ2-1; D perhaps matches TRBD1 (5 bases). This CDR3 region has 14 residues. V gave up 0 bases and J gave up 9 bases, with 13 bases separating them. Germline V gene sequence: CDR1 SGHNT, CDR2 YYREEE (reference sequence). The CDR3 DNA reads TGTGCCAGCAGCTTGGGCCAGGGCCCCGGTGAGCAGTTCTTC. This gives the protein CASSLGQGPGEQFF.

In this sample, this clone turned up once. CDR3 region: CASSLDPRDRGPWGYGYTF. CDR3 sequence (DNA): TGTGCCAGCAGCTTAGATCCGAGGGACAGGGGGCCCTGGGGCTATGGCTACACCTTC. This chain connects TRBV7-9 to TRBJ1-2; 12 bases match TRBD1. V shed 1 base and J 4 bases; nucleotides not matched to a gene: 13. Germline V lookup: CDR1 SEHNR, CDR2 FQNEAQ (reference sequence). This CDR3 has 19 amino acids.

This chain uses TRBV19 with TRBJ2-3; TRBD2 aligns across 13 bases. Per the germline V gene, CDR1 is LNHDA and CDR2 is SQIVND (reference sequence). This CDR3 is built from 18 residues. Trimming at V came to 6 bases and at J to 2 bases, leaving 11 bases not matched to a gene. For the CDR3, the DNA is TGTGCCAGTAGGAGTGTTACTAGCGGGGGGGGACACACAGATACGCAGTATTTT. Residues: CASRSVTSGGGHTDTQYF.

The rearrangement joins TRBV15 to TRBJ2-5; maybe TRBD2 (5 bases). Germline V gene sequence: CDR1 LNHNV, CDR2 YYDKDF (reference sequence). The CDR3 spans 12 residues. Between the trimmed V and J ends, which lost 4 bases and 7 bases, there was a span of 10 bases. CDR3 sequence (DNA): TGTGCCACCAGCAAGCCAGAGGGGACCCAGTACTTC. Translated, it gives CATSKPEGTQYF.

This clone was detected once. V is TRBV18 and J is TRBJ2-1; the match to TRBD1 covers 7 bases. CDR1 KGHSH and CDR2 LQKENI come from the germline V gene. The CDR3 consists of 15 residues. With V trimmed by 3 bases and J by 2 bases, 4 bases remained unmatched. The CDR3 is CASSPQTGAYNEQFF. The CDR3 region has the DNA TGTGCCAGCTCACCCCAAACAGGGGCCTACAATGAGCAGTTCTTC.

The J gene is TRBJ2-1, the V gene TRBV5-4; TRBD1 matches at 10 bases. Germline loops: CDR1 SGHNT, CDR2 YYREEE (reference sequence). The CDR3 sequence is 14 residues long. V was clipped by 0 bases and J by 8 bases; unmatched bases: 2. The CDR3 sequence: CASSLGQGAYEQFF. Here the CDR3 DNA reads TGTGCCAGCAGCTTGGGACAGGGGGCGTATGAGCAGTTCTTC. Together with reference TRBV5-4 and TRBJ2-1, the CDR3 gives the full variable domain: ETGVTQSPTHLIKTRGQQVTLRCSSQSGHNTVSWYQQALGQGPQFIFQYYREEENGRGNFPPRFSGLQFPNYSSELNVNALELDDSALYLCASSLGQGAYEQFFGPGTRLTVL.

V gene TRBV27 combines with J gene TRBJ1-6; TRBD1 matches 9 bases. Germline trimming cut 3 bases from V and 7 bases from J; bases unmatched to any gene: 4. Germline-derived CDR1 and CDR2 are MNHEY and SMNVEV (reference sequence). The length of the CDR3 is 15 residues. The CDR3 sequence is CASSFRTGDNSPLHF. The CDR3, as DNA: TGTGCCAGCAGTTTTAGGACAGGGGACAATTCACCCCTCCACTTT.

The chain carries TRBV4-1 and TRBJ2-2; 8 bases are shared with TRBD2. In germline, CDR1 is MGHRA, CDR2 YSYEKL. Germline trimming cut 4 bases from V and 2 bases from J; bases unmatched to any gene: 6. The CDR3 is 16 residues long. The CDR3 bases are TGCGCCAGCAGCCCCCTCGGGGGGGCTAACACCGGGGAGCTGTTTTTT. Residues: CASSPLGGANTGELFF.